These 22 T cell receptor beta chains were sequenced from one sample in a study of shared clonotypes between healthy human individuals (dated by TCRdb to 2020 to 2022). Library construction relied on the immunoSEQ multiplex PCR assay. TCRdb obtained this table from immuneACCESS and retained in-frame rearrangements with V and J assigned. These tables miss some clones; where compared with another copy, unresolved V genes account for less than half of the shortfall, and the remainder is unexplained. The sample profile shows around 1.4 million clones; just under 99% of them were found once. Together, the top ten hold about 0.34% of the sample. The sequenced material came from naive CD4+ T cells sorted from blood. In the paper's terms, the cell subset or site label means: CD45RA+ positively selected. All receptors come from a young man in good health.

About this clone itself: The sample holds other DNA sequences that translate to the same CDR3. This chain links TRBV29-1 with TRBJ2-5; D unresolved. The CDR3 has 13 residues. Between the trimmed V and J ends, which lost 4 bases and 1 base, there was a span of 10 bases. Germline lookup yields CDR1 SQVTM and CDR2 ANQGSEA. The CDR3 sequence: CSVVGRFQETQYF. The CDR3 coding sequence is TGCAGCGTTGTAGGACGGTTCCAAGAGACCCAGTACTTC.

The V gene is TRBV7-8, the J gene TRBJ2-2, with 7 bases matching TRBD2. Germline CDR1 SGHVS, CDR2 FQNEAQ. CDR3 length: 13 residues. CDR3 DNA: TGTGCTTTTGGACTAGTTAACACCGGGGAGCTGTTTTTT. This sequence encodes CAFGLVNTGELFF.

J is TRBJ1-5 and V is TRBV6-5, with a weak D call TRBD1 (5 bases). Per the germline V gene, CDR1 is MNHEY and CDR2 is SVGAGI. Trimming left V 5 bases short and J 4 bases short, with 9 bases between. The CDR3 has 13 residues. The CDR3: CASSRDFNQPQHF. CDR3 DNA sequence: TGTGCCAGCAGTCGGGACTTTAATCAGCCCCAGCATTTT.

The genes are TRBV27 and TRBJ2-7; 9 positions agree with TRBD1. The J segment lost 11 bases and the V segment lost 7 bases, leaving 6 bases of the junction unmatched. The CDR3 runs to 11 residues. Germline lookup yields CDR1 MNHEY and CDR2 SMNVEV (reference sequence). In DNA, the CDR3 is TGTGCCAGCACGGACCGGGACAGGGAGTACTTC. Protein product: CASTDRDREYF.

V usage is TRBV5-4 and J usage is TRBJ1-4; TRBD1 matches 8 bases. The CDR3 has 15 residues. Trimming removed 2 bases from V and 7 bases from J; junction bases left unmatched: 7. Germline CDR1 is SGHNT and CDR2 is YYREEE (reference sequence). Written as DNA, the CDR3 is TGTGCCAGCAGCTTAGGCAGGGGGCAGGGTGAAAAACTGTTTTTT. Encoded protein: CASSLGRGQGEKLFF.

The rearrangement links TRBV18 to TRBJ2-5; TRBD1 aligns across 7 bases. The trim removed 4 bases at V and 6 bases at J, leaving 8 bases unmatched. CDR1 and CDR2 from the germline V gene are KGHSH and LQKENI. CDR3 length: 14 residues. The CDR3 nucleotides are TGTGCCAGCTCACTCGACAGGGTTGAAAAGACCCAGTACTTC. Its protein product is CASSLDRVEKTQYF.

The chain uses TRBV5-1 and TRBJ1-2, with a possible D match to TRBD1 (6 bases). The CDR3 length is 13 residues. Germline CDR1 and CDR2: SGHRS and YFSETQ. The V end was cut by 5 bases, the J end by 2 bases, with 10 bases between. The CDR3 spells CASRQGPNYGYTF. In DNA form, the CDR3 reads TGCGCCAGCAGACAGGGACCCAACTATGGCTACACCTTC. The entire variable domain, with the rest obtained from reference TRBV5-1 and TRBJ1-2, is as follows: KAGVTQTPRYLIKTRGQQVTLSCSPISGHRSVSWYQQTPGQGLQFLFEYFSETQRNKGNFPGRFSGRQFSNSRSEMNVSTLELGDSALYLCASRQGPNYGYTFGSGTRLTVV.

The CDR3 coding sequence is TGTGCCACCAGCAGAGATTCACACCCCGTTAATGAAAAACTGTTTTTT. The encoded protein is CATSRDSHPVNEKLFF. This chain joins TRBV15 and TRBJ1-4; D not certain. The CDR3 spans 16 residues. Germline V gene sequence: CDR1 LNHNV, CDR2 YYDKDF (reference sequence). V lost 0 bases and J 4 bases, leaving 12 bases between the germline ends. The whole variable domain, remainder taken from reference TRBV15 and TRBJ1-4, is DAMVIQNPRYQVTQFGKPVTLSCSQTLNHNVMYWYQQKSSQAPKLLFHYYDKDFNNEADTPDNFQSRRPNTSFCFLDIRSPGLGDTAMYLCATSRDSHPVNEKLFFGSGTQLSVL.

The V call is TRBV14, the J call TRBJ2-7; TRBD1 matches 8 bases. The length of the CDR3 is 16 residues. Per the germline V gene, CDR1 is SGHDN and CDR2 is FVKESK. The junction had 7 bases not matched to a gene; V was cut back by 1 base and J by 2 bases. CDR3 bases: TGTGCCAGCAGCCAAGCGTTCGGGACAGGACCCTACGAGCAGTACTTC. Translated: CASSQAFGTGPYEQYF.

On this clone: Other DNA sequences within the sample encode an identical CDR3. This chain links TRBV9 with TRBJ2-3; D may be TRBD1 (6 bases). The V gene lost 2 bases and the J gene lost 3 bases, with 7 bases spanning the gap. The CDR3 extends over 13 amino acids. Germline V gene lookup returns CDR1 SGDLS and CDR2 YYNGEE. The CDR3 loop is CASSVDRTDTQYF. CDR3 sequence (DNA): TGTGCCAGCAGCGTCGACAGGACAGATACGCAGTATTTT.

This clone came up once. The V gene is TRBV6-1, the J gene TRBJ2-7; 7 bases match TRBD2. The CDR3 is 13 amino acids. J lost 1 base, V lost 6 bases, and 3 bases had no gene match. The V gene's germline CDR1 is MNHNS and CDR2 SASEGT. CDR3 sequence reads: CASRPGGSYEQYF. DNA of the CDR3: TGTGCCAGCAGACCGGGAGGTTCCTACGAGCAGTACTTC.

In DNA, the CDR3 is TGTGCCAGCAGCCCACAGGTTAGGGCCCAGTACTTC. Translating gives CASSPQVRAQYF. This chain uses TRBV7-9 with TRBJ2-5, with D possibly matching TRBD1 (5 bases). The CDR3 contains 12 residues. Germline CDR1 SEHNR, CDR2 FQNEAQ (reference sequence). The ends were cut back, 5 bases at V and 9 bases at J, with 13 bases in the middle. Full variable domain (rest looked up from reference TRBV7-9 and TRBJ2-5): DTGVSQNPRHKITKRGQNVTFRCDPISEHNRLYWYRQTLGQGPEFLTYFQNEAQLEKSRLLSDRFSAERPKGSFSTLEIQRTEQGDSAMYLCASSPQVRAQYFGPGTRLLVL.

This clone was seen just once. The rearrangement uses TRBV7-9 and TRBJ2-1, with 9 bases lining up with TRBD2. Germline CDR1 SEHNR, CDR2 FQNEAQ (reference sequence). V gave up 2 bases and J gave up 7 bases; unmatched junction bases: 9. CDR3 size: 16 residues. This CDR3 reads CASSLTAGGSSNEQFF. CDR3 nucleotides: TGTGCCAGCAGCTTAACCGCGGGAGGGTCCTCGAATGAGCAGTTCTTC.

The chain has TRBV2 and TRBJ1-2; D gene uncertain. V was cut by 3 bases and J by 8 bases, with 22 bases left in between. This CDR3 region has 16 residues. Germline-derived CDR1 and CDR2 are SNHLY and FYNNEI. The CDR3 DNA reads TGTGCCAGCAGTGAGACCGACTGGAGGGCTGTGGAAGGCTACACCTTC. Translation gives CASSETDWRAVEGYTF. Drawing the rest from reference TRBV2 and TRBJ1-2, the complete variable domain is EPEVTQTPSHQVTQMGQEVILRCVPISNHLYFYWYRQILGQKVEFLVSFYNNEISEKSEIFDDQFSVERPDGSNFTLKIRSTKLEDSAMYFCASSETDWRAVEGYTFGSGTRLTVV.

The chain links TRBV28 to TRBJ1-3, with D possibly matching TRBD1 (5 bases). CDR1 MDHEN and CDR2 SYDVKM come from the germline V gene. CDR3 length equals 14 residues. The CDR3 spells CASARGNSGNTIYF. As DNA, the CDR3 is TGTGCTTCCGCTCGGGGGAACTCTGGAAACACCATATATTTT.

Worth noting for this clone: The same CDR3 arises from other DNA sequences in this sample as well. V is TRBV18 and J is TRBJ1-1; D gene unclear. This CDR3 region has 14 residues. The V gene lost 3 bases and the J gene lost 0 bases, with 8 bases spanning the gap. Germline CDR1 reads KGHSH; CDR2 reads LQKENI. This chain's CDR3 is CASSPLGLNTEAFF. The CDR3 DNA sequence: TGTGCCAGCTCACCCCTCGGACTGAACACTGAAGCTTTCTTT.

The CDR3 nucleotides read TGTGCCAGCCATTGGACAGAACAAGAGACCCAGTACTTC. As protein: CASHWTEQETQYF. This chain uses TRBV2 with TRBJ2-5, with D maybe TRBD1 (6 bases). V shed 8 bases and J shed 2 bases, with 12 bases lying between them. The germline V gene has CDR1 SNHLY and CDR2 FYNNEI. The CDR3 consists of 13 residues.

J is TRBJ1-1 and V is TRBV30; D remains ambiguous. The CDR3 is 13 amino acids. The V gene's germline CDR1 is GTSNPN and CDR2 SVGIG (reference sequence). Trimming removed 5 bases from V and 5 bases from J, with 15 bases in between. DNA of the CDR3: TGTGCCTGGTCCGGGCCCGGGCGGACTGAAGCTTTCTTT. As protein: CAWSGPGRTEAFF. The full variable domain, with the rest looked up from reference TRBV30 and TRBJ1-1, is SQTIHQWPATLVQPVGSPLSLECTVEGTSNPNLYWYRQAAGRGLQLLFYSVGIGQISSEVPQNLSASRPQDRQFILSSKKLLLSDSGFYLCAWSGPGRTEAFFGQGTRLTVV.

The V and J genes are TRBV30 and TRBJ2-7; D possibly corresponds to TRBD1 (6 bases). In germline, CDR1 is GTSNPN, CDR2 SVGIG (reference sequence). The CDR3 sequence is 14 residues long. Trimming removed 4 bases at V and 3 bases at J, with 16 bases between. Written as DNA, the CDR3 is TGTGCCTGGATAGGTAAAGGACAGTTCTACGAGCAGTACTTC. Protein product: CAWIGKGQFYEQYF.

CDR3 in DNA: TGTGCCAGCTCCCGGCCCCGCAGGGGGCTCTACGAGCAGTACTTC. Encoded protein: CASSRPRRGLYEQYF. V and J are TRBV14 and TRBJ2-7, with TRBD1 identical over 8 bases. V was clipped by 8 bases and J by 3 bases; unmatched bases: 12. The germline CDR1 and CDR2 sequences are SGHDN and FVKESK. The CDR3 covers 15 residues.

V and J are TRBV29-1 and TRBJ2-2; D assignment may be TRBD1 or TRBD2 (5 bases each). This CDR3 has 12 residues. CDR1 and CDR2 from the germline V gene are SQVTM and ANQGSEA. CDR3 in DNA: TGCGGAACGGGGCAGAACACCGGGGAGCTGTTTTTT. Protein product: CGTGQNTGELFF.

This clone appeared once. The V gene is TRBV10-2, the J gene TRBJ2-5; 9 positions agree with TRBD2. CDR3 length: 14 amino acids. The V gene's germline CDR1 is WSHSY and CDR2 SAAADI. The V segment lost 9 bases and the J segment 4 bases; nucleotides outside the gene matches: 9. The CDR3 loop reads CASFASGMAETQYF. DNA of the CDR3: TGCGCCAGTTTTGCTAGCGGGATGGCAGAGACCCAGTACTTC.